This T cell receptor (beta chain) was captured in a study of T-cell memory formation after mild COVID-19. Across the whole study: TCR clusters were mostly donor specific. Notes on the study in general: Memory sampled before infection contained some responding clones, suggesting cross-reactive memory joined. Chiefly within CM and EM were the contracting CD4+ clones; CD8+ ones were within EMRA.

TCRdb reanalysed the 5' RACE reads using MiXCR and keeps one entry per CDR3 protein. The sample contains approximately 390,000 distinct CDR3 sequences, approximately 16% of which appear only once. This clonotype appeared a few times. Its antigen is not known. V dropped 2 bases and J dropped 5 bases, with 15 bases sitting between them. This CDR3 is built from 15 residues. Germline loops: CDR1 SGHVS, CDR2 FNYEAQ. The sequenced sample was PBMCs or a T cell subset sorted from them (not recorded which). This chain connects TRBV7-6 to TRBJ1-1; possible D gene TRBD1, 5 bases. The TCR comes from a man aged 18-30 years who had mild COVID-19 (a few samples of this study predate the infection). Cell type and time point are not known. The CDR3 bases are TGTGCCAGCAGCTTATACCCAGCAGGGAATACTGAAGCTTTCTTT. This sequence encodes CASSLYPAGNTEAFF.